This passage covers 13 T cell receptor beta chains from one sample sequenced in a study of shared clonotypes between healthy human individuals. Using immunoSEQ multiplex PCR, the repertoire was profiled, and TCRdb retains in-frame clones only, with some absent. The repertoire holds over a million clones, with about 75% as singletons. Input material: memory CD4+ T cells sorted from blood. Regarding subset: CD45RA-negative fraction. The source of these receptors is a man between 18 and 29 years old in good health.

In this sample, this clone turned up once. The chain uses TRBV7-2 and TRBJ1-4; D not certain. The germline CDR1 and CDR2 sequences are SGHTA and FQGNSA. The CDR3 consists of 15 residues. V lost 4 bases and J lost 2, with 11 bases in between. The CDR3 loop is CASSSYSVTNEKLFF. CDR3 sequence (DNA): TGTGCCAGCAGCTCCTACAGTGTTACTAATGAAAAACTGTTTTTT.

A few counts support this clone. V is TRBV4-1 and J is TRBJ2-5, with TRBD2 as a possible D gene (5 bases). Trimming took 0 bases from V and 11 from J, leaving 22 bases between them. The CDR3 runs to 16 residues. Germline assignment: CDR1 MGHRA and CDR2 YSYEKL. CDR3 sequence (DNA): TGCGCCAGCAGCCAAGAAAGGCCTAGCAAGCGTGGGGAGCAGTACTTC. Translating it yields CASSQERPSKRGEQYF.

V usage is TRBV2 and J usage is TRBJ1-1; the D gene is possibly TRBD1 (5 bases). V lost 6 bases to trimming and J lost 5 bases, with 13 bases between them. The CDR3 extends over 13 amino acids. Germline V gene data show CDR1 as SNHLY and CDR2 as FYNNEI. The CDR3 DNA follows: TGTGCCAGCAGACGGGGGGAGGGAACTGAAGCTTTCTTT. Translation: CASRRGEGTEAFF.

The sample holds a few counts of this clone. This chain's CDR3 is CASSRQNEQYF. The CDR3 DNA sequence: TGTGCCAGCAGCCGACAGAACGAGCAGTACTTC. V and J are TRBV5-6 and TRBJ2-7, with D possibly being TRBD1 (5 bases). The ends were cut back, 4 bases at V and 5 bases at J, with 7 bases in the middle. The CDR3 runs 11 residues. Germline-derived CDR1 and CDR2 are SGHDT and YYEEEE. Drawing the rest from reference TRBV5-6 and TRBJ2-7, the complete variable domain is DAGVTQSPTHLIKTRGQQVTLRCSPKSGHDTVSWYQQALGQGPQFIFQYYEEEERQRGNFPDRFSGHQFPNYSSELNVNALLLGDSALYLCASSRQNEQYFGPGTRLTVT.

This clone was detected many times. The V call is TRBV13, the J call TRBJ2-2; D possibly uses TRBD1 or TRBD2 (5 bases each). The CDR3 is 15 residues long. Germline values: CDR1 PRHDT, CDR2 FYEKMQ (reference sequence). V was clipped by 0 bases and J by 6 bases, with 11 bases between them. CDR3 region: CASSLGPVGAGELFF. CDR3 coding DNA: TGTGCCAGCAGCTTAGGCCCGGTGGGGGCCGGGGAGCTGTTTTTT.

The CDR3 sequence: CASRQGGAGELFF. The DNA for the CDR3 is TGTGCCAGCAGACAGGGAGGGGCCGGGGAGCTGTTTTTT. V gene TRBV2 combines with J gene TRBJ2-2; D is possibly TRBD2 (7 bases). From germline, CDR1 is SNHLY and CDR2 FYNNEI. The length of the CDR3 is 13 residues. V was cut by 6 bases and J by 6 bases, with 11 bases left in between. Full variable domain (missing parts from reference TRBV2 and TRBJ2-2): EPEVTQTPSHQVTQMGQEVILRCVPISNHLYFYWYRQILGQKVEFLVSFYNNEISEKSEIFDDQFSVERPDGSNFTLKIRSTKLEDSAMYFCASRQGGAGELFFGEGSRLTVL.

The chain has TRBV19 and TRBJ2-7; D possibly corresponds to TRBD1 (6 bases). V gave up 5 bases and J gave up 1 base, with 9 bases separating them. The CDR3 runs to 13 residues. The V gene's germline CDR1 is LNHDA and CDR2 SQIVND (reference sequence). CDR3 sequence reads: CASSVQGSYEQYF. The CDR3, as DNA: TGTGCCAGTAGTGTTCAGGGGTCCTACGAGCAGTACTTC.

The chain couples TRBV9 to TRBJ1-2; D is unresolved. The germline V and J ends were trimmed by 0 bases and 6 bases, with 12 bases remaining between them. Germline assignment: CDR1 SGDLS and CDR2 YYNGEE. CDR3 length: 14 residues. In DNA, the CDR3 is TGTGCCAGCAGCGTAGGACGCGGGTACCATGGCTACACCTTC. The encoded protein is CASSVGRGYHGYTF.

The chain employs TRBV2 and TRBJ1-1; no clear D. The germline V gene encodes CDR1 SNHLY and CDR2 FYNNEI. CDR3 length: 13 residues. V lost 6 bases and J lost 10, with 18 bases in between. CDR3: CASSRDVRGPAFF. DNA for the CDR3: TGTGCCAGCAGCCGCGACGTTCGAGGGCCAGCTTTCTTT.

This chain joins TRBV7-7 and TRBJ1-5; the D is unclear. CDR1 is SSHAT, CDR2 FNYEAQ, per germline (reference sequence). The CDR3 contains 15 residues. CDR3 in amino acids: CANLPLRGSNQPQHF. In DNA, the CDR3 is TGTGCTAACCTACCGTTACGGGGTAGCAATCAGCCCCAGCATTTT. The variable domain in full, completed from reference TRBV7-7 and TRBJ1-5, reads GAGVSQSPRYKVTKRGQDVTLRCDPISSHATLYWYQQALGQGPEFLTYFNYEAQPDKSGLPSDRFSAERPEGSISTLTIQRTEQRDSAMYRCANLPLRGSNQPQHFGDGTRLSIL.

The CDR3 region has the DNA TGTGCCAGCAGTTTGGGGAAAACCGGAAACACCATATATTTT. Encoded protein: CASSLGKTGNTIYF. The chain couples TRBV28 to TRBJ1-3, with D hard to call. The CDR3 spans 14 residues. The V gene lost 3 bases and the J gene lost 4 bases, with 10 bases spanning the gap. Germline loops: CDR1 MDHEN, CDR2 SYDVKM.

The chain links TRBV29-1 to TRBJ2-7; possible D gene TRBD1, 5 bases. V was pared by 6 bases and J by 3 bases, with 18 bases between. CDR1 is SQVTM and CDR2 is ANQGSEA in the germline V gene. The CDR3 is made up of 14 amino acids. CDR3 loop: CSVKNLGHDYEQYF. For the CDR3, the DNA is TGCAGCGTCAAAAACTTGGGGCACGACTACGAGCAGTACTTC.

The chain recombines TRBV28 with TRBJ1-6, with D possibly TRBD1 on 5 matching bases. From germline, CDR1 is MDHEN and CDR2 SYDVKM. The CDR3 consists of 16 residues. With 3 bases removed from V and 0 bases from J, the gap between germline ends came to 9 bases. The CDR3 region is CASSFIGGSYNSPLHF. CDR3 nucleotide sequence: TGTGCCAGCAGTTTTATCGGGGGCTCCTATAATTCACCCCTCCACTTT.